This TCR beta chain originates from a study of blood T cell repertoires in COVID-19. Study background: Nucleic acid was either cDNA or gDNA, and it came from T cells, B-cell-depleted T cells, or PBMCs.

Study processing details: Reference gene primers were amplified, and this amplification served to estimate nucleated cell counts. Sequenced by immunoSEQ multiplex PCR; TCRdb stores in-frame clones only, minus some. V, J and clone size are taken as reported in that table, and D and trimming were inferred from the DNA itself. The table includes some 340,000 clones, about 83% detected once. The CDR3 is 12 amino acids. V shed 4 bases and J shed 5 bases, with 8 bases lying between them. Germline CDR1 GTSNPN, CDR2 SVGIG (reference sequence). Sequencing was done on a sample of peripheral blood. The sequence came from a man aged 30-40 years with active or convalescent COVID-19. The gene calls are TRBV30 and TRBJ1-4; no firm D call. CDR3 protein: CAWMVENEKLFF. For the CDR3, the DNA is TGTGCCTGGATGGTAGAGAATGAAAAACTGTTTTTT.